The source of this T cell receptor (beta chain) is a study of blood T cell repertoires in COVID-19. Per germline, CDR1 MGHRA and CDR2 YSYEKL. V shed 3 bases, J shed 4 bases, and the junction held 6 bases outside the gene matches. The CDR3 runs 15 residues. Measured with immunoSEQ multiplex PCR; TCRdb has only the in-frame clones, and not every one. The profile shows about 47,000 clones, around 86% of them singletons. This clone was seen only a few times. The material sequenced was peripheral blood. The chain links TRBV4-1 to TRBJ1-1; TRBD1 matches at 9 bases. The sequence came from a human donor with acute or convalescent COVID-19. The donor label of this sample is uncertain. CDR3 in DNA: TGCGCCAGCAGCCAGACGTACAGGGGGCGCACTGAAGCTTTCTTT. This codes for CASSQTYRGRTEAFF.